Below, 6 T cell receptor beta chains from the same sample are listed, as sequenced in a study of T cell responses to AZD1222 COVID-19 vaccine. Data came from immunoSEQ multiplex PCR; TCRdb stores just in-frame clones and leaves some out. The sample lists some 81,000 clones; 80% to 90% were seen once. The source was peripheral blood, collected 28 days after the second AZD1222 dose. These receptors were taken from an adult who received the AZD1222 COVID-19 vaccine.

CDR3 DNA sequence: TGTGCCAGCAGCCCCCTCGGGACAACGAACACCGGGGAGCTGTTTTTT. This gives the protein CASSPLGTTNTGELFF. The chain uses TRBV27 and TRBJ2-2; D might be TRBD1 (6 bases). Germline CDR1 MNHEY, CDR2 SMNVEV (reference sequence). CDR3 size: 16 residues. Deletions cut 6 bases from V and 0 bases from J, with 14 bases between.

This clone was observed a few times. The V and J genes are TRBV3-1 (or the pseudogene TRBV3-2) and TRBJ1-5; D unresolved. Germline-derived CDR1 and CDR2 are LGHDT and YNNKEL (reference sequence). The CDR3 is 14 residues long. V dropped 4 bases and J dropped 3 bases, with 10 bases sitting between them. CDR3 region: CASSLGLLNQPQHF. The CDR3 coding sequence is TGTGCCAGCAGCCTTGGACTCCTCAATCAGCCCCAGCATTTT.

V is TRBV7-8 and J is TRBJ2-5; D not resolved. Per germline, CDR1 SGHVS and CDR2 FQNEAQ. The ends were cut back, 4 bases at V and 2 bases at J, with 11 bases in the middle. This CDR3 is 14 amino acids long. The CDR3 reads CASSSRSFQETQYF. CDR3 nucleotides: TGTGCCAGCAGCTCGAGGTCTTTTCAAGAGACCCAGTACTTC.

The J gene is TRBJ1-2, the V gene TRBV19; 7 bases match TRBD1. Germline-derived CDR1 and CDR2 are LNHDA and SQIVND (reference sequence). J gave up 4 bases and V 4 bases, and 6 bases lay outside the gene matches. The CDR3 covers 14 residues. The CDR3 is CASSSETGAYGYTF. The CDR3 DNA reads TGTGCCAGTAGTAGTGAAACAGGGGCCTATGGCTACACCTTC. The variable domain in full, completed from reference TRBV19 and TRBJ1-2, reads DGGITQSPKYLFRKEGQNVTLSCEQNLNHDAMYWYRQDPGQGLRLIYYSQIVNDFQKGDIAEGYSVSREKKESFPLTVTSAQKNPTAFYLCASSSETGAYGYTFGSGTRLTVV.

CDR3 DNA: TGTGCCAGCAGTTATTTAGCGGGGGGCTACACCGGGGAGCTGTTTTTT. Translating gives CASSYLAGGYTGELFF. V and J are TRBV6-6 and TRBJ2-2, with 10 bases matching TRBD2. The trim removed 3 bases at V and 3 bases at J, leaving 4 bases unmatched. Germline V gene data show CDR1 as MNHNY and CDR2 as SVGAGI (reference sequence). The CDR3 is 16 residues long.

The gene calls are TRBV2 and TRBJ1-5; 8 bases are a match to TRBD1. Germline V gene lookup returns CDR1 SNHLY and CDR2 FYNNEI. The V and J ends lost 2 bases and 6 bases, in that order; junction bases with no gene match: 6. The CDR3 length is 15 residues. The CDR3 region is CASSESRGPGQPQHF. In DNA form, the CDR3 reads TGTGCCAGCAGTGAATCCAGGGGGCCCGGTCAGCCCCAGCATTTT.